Ten or more counts support the clone carrying this T cell receptor beta chain. Antigen: not known. The sample comes from a study of T-cell reconstitution after alpha-beta-depleted transplantation in children. Regarding the study as a whole: TCRbeta diversity was high at day 60 in some patients (a result of surviving recipient T cells and thymic progenitors).

Preparing the TCRbeta library involved the use of unique molecular identifiers. TCRdb passed the PCR reads through MiXCR, listing each CDR3 protein once. Among hundreds of thousands of distinct CDR3 sequences listed, under 15% were seen once. The V and J ends lost 1 base and 5 bases respectively, with 16 bases between them. This CDR3 spans 15 amino acids. CDR1 and CDR2 (germline): SGHRS, YFSETQ. Sequencing was performed on PBMCs, taken before TCRalphabeta/CD19-depleted stem cell transplant. This chain connects TRBV5-1 to TRBJ2-7, with no clear D. This TCR was sampled from a girl aged 2-9 years with congenital amegakaryocytic thrombocytopenia, due to receive a stem cell transplant. This chain's CDR3 is CASSLLGNGLHEQYF. CDR3 coding DNA: TGCGCCAGCAGCTTGTTAGGGAATGGTCTCCACGAGCAGTACTTC.